Shown below are 7 T cell receptor beta chains from a single sample sequenced in a study of blood T cell repertoires in COVID-19. The repertoire was sequenced with immunoSEQ multiplex PCR; TCRdb's copy has only in-frame clones and lacks some. The table has about 110,000 clones, 60% to 80% seen once; the top ten hold 16%. Material: peripheral blood. The receptors stem from a woman aged 80 or older with active or convalescent COVID-19.

V usage is TRBV7-8 and J usage is TRBJ2-5; 9 nucleotides align to TRBD2. CDR1 and CDR2 (germline): SGHVS, FQNEAQ. The CDR3 has 17 amino acids. The V gene end was trimmed by 2 bases and the J gene end by 3 bases; junction bases not matched to a gene: 10. The CDR3 spells CASSLRGTSRGEETQYF. CDR3 DNA: TGTGCCAGCAGCTTAAGAGGGACTAGCCGCGGAGAAGAGACCCAGTACTTC.

The CDR3 region is CASSSGGNLNEQFF. The CDR3 DNA reads as TGTGCCAGCAGCTCTGGCGGGAATCTCAATGAGCAGTTCTTC. The chain links TRBV11-3 to TRBJ2-1, with D perhaps matching TRBD2 (6 bases). Trimming shortened V by 4 bases and J by 6 bases, and 13 bases separated the two germline ends. This CDR3 contains 14 residues. Germline loops: CDR1 SGHNT, CDR2 YENEEA.

V is TRBV30 and J is TRBJ1-3; no reliable D call. The CDR3 covers 13 residues. V was cut by 5 bases and J by 4 bases, with 12 bases left in between. Germline V gene sequence: CDR1 GTSNPN, CDR2 SVGIG (reference sequence). The chain's CDR3 is CAWELGSGNTIYF. The CDR3 coding sequence is TGTGCCTGGGAACTGGGCTCAGGAAACACCATATATTTT.

The rearrangement uses TRBV4-1 and TRBJ2-3, with TRBD1 matching over 10 bases. Germline CDR1 is MGHRA and CDR2 is YSYEKL. This CDR3 region has 15 residues. Trimming cost V 1 base and J 4 bases; bases outside gene matches: 2. The CDR3 DNA follows: TGCGCCAGCAGCCAAGGGGACAGGGGTCCAGATACGCAGTATTTT. It translates to CASSQGDRGPDTQYF.

The genes are TRBV7-2 and TRBJ1-5; D possibly corresponds to TRBD1 (6 bases). The germline V gene has CDR1 SGHTA and CDR2 FQGNSA. CDR3 size: 14 residues. Trimming cost V 4 bases and J 3 bases, with 10 bases left between them. The CDR3 DNA reads as TGTGCCAGCAGCTCACGACAGGACAATCAGCCCCAGCATTTT. This translates into CASSSRQDNQPQHF.

CDR3 in amino acids: CAISEWGGTPSQPQHF. The CDR3 coding sequence is TGTGCCATCAGTGAGTGGGGAGGGACCCCGTCGCAGCCCCAGCATTTT. V usage is TRBV10-3 and J usage is TRBJ1-5, with D maybe TRBD1 (5 bases). V lost 1 base and J lost 7, with 17 bases in between. The CDR3 has 16 amino acids. Germline lookup yields CDR1 ENHRY and CDR2 SYGVKD.

CDR3 in DNA: TGTGCCAGCTCACCCAACGCAGCGGGTTCAAACGAGCAGTACTTC. It translates to CASSPNAAGSNEQYF. The chain couples TRBV18 to TRBJ2-7; perhaps TRBD2 as D (6 bases). Germline lookup yields CDR1 KGHSH and CDR2 LQKENI. This CDR3 spans 15 amino acids. V lost 3 bases and J 5 bases, leaving 17 bases between the germline ends.